Here is one T cell receptor (beta chain) with its context. This entry is derived from a study of cytomegalovirus exposure and HLA in healthy donors. CDR1 is SNHLY, CDR2 FYNNEI, per germline. With V trimmed by 5 bases and J by 7 bases, 7 bases remained unmatched. The CDR3 length is 14 residues. PCR amplification relied on 60 Vbeta primers (plus 13 Jbeta primers). Data came from immunoSEQ multiplex PCR; TCRdb stores just in-frame clones and leaves some out. The repertoire holds some 170,000 clones, with 75% to 85% as singletons. When sampled, the donors appeared nominally healthy, though they likely had unrecorded immune exposures.

The chain combines TRBV2 with TRBJ2-2; TRBD1 matches at 7 bases. The clonotype originates from a girl aged 2-10 years in good health and CMV-seropositive. The sequenced sample consisted of PBMCs. The CDR3 loop is CASSSDRVNGELFF. CDR3 nucleotides: TGTGCCAGCAGTTCTGACAGGGTTAACGGGGAGCTGTTTTTT.